These T cell receptor beta chains were read from a single sample in a study of blood T cells in healthy people across ages. TCRdb re-analysed the 5' RACE reads in MiXCR, keeping a single row per CDR3 protein. The sample holds 550,000 to 750,000 distinct CDR3 sequences, approximately 21% seen once. Sequencing used blood. The receptor source for this set is a man between 65 and 85 years old in good health. Each CDR3 is given with its conserved first and last residue. Fields, in order: D gene, clone size, J gene, V gene, CDR3 protein, CDR3 DNA. The D gene is left open where the match is weak. Expanded clones are given a class, and other clones once, few, many or no size at all.

TRBD2	few	TRBJ2-5	TRBV14	CASSLSSGMETQYF	TGTGCCAGCAGCCTCTCAAGCGGGATGGAGACCCAGTACTTC
NA	few	TRBJ1-2	TRBV4-1	CASSQEVGRELLNGYTF	TGCGCCAGCAGCCAAGAAGTCGGCAGGGAGCTTCTAAATGGCTACACCTTC
TRBD1	few	TRBJ2-2	TRBV19	CASMPGQAKLGSGGLFF	TGTGCCAGTATGCCGGGACAGGCTAAATTAGGGTCCGGGGGGCTGTTTTTT
NA	few	TRBJ1-2	TRBV2	CASSSDEIYGYTF	TGTGCCAGCAGTTCGGACGAGATTTACGGCTACACCTTC
TRBD2	NA	TRBJ2-1	TRBV20-1	CSARTTSGGYNEQFF	TGCAGTGCTAGAACGACTAGCGGGGGCTACAATGAGCAGTTCTTC
TRBD2	NA	TRBJ2-3	TRBV12-5	CASARGTSGSASTDTQYF	TGTGCTAGTGCCAGAGGGACTAGCGGGAGTGCTAGCACAGATACGCAGTATTTT
TRBD2	NA	TRBJ2-5	TRBV20-1	CSARGWTSGRASQEAQYF	TGCAGTGCTAGAGGCTGGACTAGCGGGAGAGCCTCCCAAGAGGCCCAGTACTTC
TRBD1	NA	TRBJ2-5	TRBV20-1	CSARGTGWETQYF	TGCAGTGCTAGAGGGACAGGGTGGGAGACCCAGTACTTC
TRBD2	NA	TRBJ2-3	TRBV2	CASSETSGMSTDTQYF	TGTGCCAGCAGTGAGACTAGCGGGATGAGCACAGATACGCAGTATTTT
TRBD2	many	TRBJ2-1	TRBV20-1	CSARDKFPSGSWYEQFF	TGCAGTGCTAGAGATAAATTCCCTAGCGGGAGTTGGTATGAGCAGTTCTTC
NA	NA	TRBJ1-5	TRBV28	CASSAAGQVQPQHF	TGTGCCAGCAGTGCCGCAGGGCAGGTTCAGCCCCAGCATTTT
NA	few	TRBJ2-3	TRBV14	CASSQDPYTQYF	TGTGCCAGCAGCCAAGATCCGTATACGCAGTATTTT
NA	NA	TRBJ2-3	TRBV7-8	CASSLGGSWDTDTQYF	TGTGCCAGCAGCTTAGGCGGGTCATGGGACACAGATACGCAGTATTTT
NA	NA	TRBJ1-1	TRBV2	CASRNQENTEAFF	TGTGCCAGCAGGAATCAGGAGAACACTGAAGCTTTCTTT
TRBD1	few	TRBJ2-4	TRBV28	CASRQGGKNIQYF	TGTGCCAGCAGACAGGGGGGCAAAAACATTCAGTACTTC
NA	few	TRBJ1-6	TRBV6-1	CASSEVGGNNSPLHF	TGTGCCAGCAGTGAAGTCGGGGGAAATAATTCACCCCTCCACTTT
NA	NA	TRBJ2-2	TRBV6-1	CASSGPPSFTGELFF	TGTGCCAGCAGTGGTCCCCCTAGCTTCACCGGGGAGCTGTTTTTT
TRBD2	few	TRBJ2-1	TRBV6-5	CASSYGTSGFNNEQFF	TGTGCCAGCAGTTACGGGACTAGCGGGTTTAACAATGAGCAGTTCTTC
TRBD1	NA	TRBJ2-1	TRBV6-4	CASSLQGMKNNEQFF	TGTGCCAGCAGCTTACAGGGGATGAAAAACAATGAGCAGTTCTTC
NA	few	TRBJ1-1	TRBV27	CASSPNQGMSTEAFF	TGTGCCAGCAGTCCCAACCAGGGGATGAGCACTGAAGCTTTCTTT
TRBD1	NA	TRBJ2-2	TRBV20-1	CSARDLRQGNTGELFF	TGCAGTGCTAGAGACCTGAGACAGGGTAACACCGGGGAGCTGTTTTTT
NA	NA	TRBJ2-5	TRBV18	CASSPQVPETQYF	TGTGCCAGCTCACCACAGGTCCCGGAGACCCAGTACTTC
TRBD2	NA	TRBJ2-3	TRBV6-5	CASSYEASGRGTQYF	TGTGCCAGCAGTTACGAGGCTAGCGGGAGAGGTACGCAGTATTTT
NA	few	TRBJ2-7	TRBV3-1	CASSQMVGTPYEQYF	TGTGCCAGCAGCCAAATGGTTGGGACCCCCTACGAGCAGTACTTC
NA	NA	TRBJ1-5	TRBV7-6	CASSFDSGSNQPQHF	TGTGCCAGCAGCTTCGATTCCGGGTCCAATCAGCCCCAGCATTTT
TRBD1	NA	TRBJ2-5	TRBV20-1	CSARDRGQIRGETQYF	TGCAGTGCTAGAGATCGGGGACAGATCCGGGGAGAGACCCAGTACTTC
NA	few	TRBJ2-2	TRBV2	CASSQTRYTGELFF	TGTGCCAGCAGTCAGACTAGATACACCGGGGAGCTGTTTTTT
NA	NA	TRBJ1-1	TRBV20-1	CSATVWSVDAEAFF	TGCAGTGCTACTGTTTGGAGTGTGGACGCTGAAGCTTTCTTT
TRBD2	few	TRBJ2-5	TRBV20-1	CSARRETSGRMGETQYF	TGCAGTGCTAGGAGGGAGACTAGCGGGAGAATGGGGGAGACCCAGTACTTC
TRBD1	NA	TRBJ1-5	TRBV27	CASSLSDRGDQPQHF	TGTGCCAGCAGTTTATCCGACAGGGGGGATCAGCCCCAGCATTTT
TRBD2	few	TRBJ2-5	TRBV20-1	CSALSGRARETQYF	TGCAGTGCTTTAAGCGGGAGGGCCAGGGAGACCCAGTACTTC
NA	few	TRBJ1-6	TRBV5-1	CASTSQPGNSPLHF	TGCGCCAGCACCTCACAGCCGGGTAATTCACCCCTCCACTTT
NA	few	TRBJ1-4	TRBV6-5	CASSYSNGFNEKLFF	TGTGCCAGCAGTTACTCTAATGGGTTCAATGAAAAACTGTTTTTT
TRBD1	few	TRBJ2-1	TRBV4-1	CASSRGQAVGDEQFF	TGCGCCAGCAGCAGAGGACAGGCGGTGGGGGATGAGCAGTTCTTC
TRBD2	NA	TRBJ2-7	TRBV20-1	CSASLPGLGYEQYF	TGCAGTGCTAGTCTACCGGGACTAGGCTACGAGCAGTACTTC
NA	NA	TRBJ2-3	TRBV14	CASSQKWGPESTQYF	TGTGCCAGCAGCCAGAAGTGGGGACCCGAGAGCACGCAGTATTTT
TRBD1	NA	TRBJ1-2	TRBV5-1	CASRWTGGEAYGYTF	TGCGCCAGCAGATGGACAGGGGGCGAAGCCTATGGCTACACCTTC
NA	few	TRBJ1-4	TRBV7-9	CASSPGAPNEKLFF	TGTGCCAGCAGCCCAGGGGCCCCTAATGAAAAACTGTTTTTT
TRBD2	few	TRBJ2-7	TRBV5-1	CASSPRDSGSSTEYEQYF	TGCGCCAGCAGCCCGCGGGATAGCGGGAGTTCTACGGAATACGAGCAGTACTTC